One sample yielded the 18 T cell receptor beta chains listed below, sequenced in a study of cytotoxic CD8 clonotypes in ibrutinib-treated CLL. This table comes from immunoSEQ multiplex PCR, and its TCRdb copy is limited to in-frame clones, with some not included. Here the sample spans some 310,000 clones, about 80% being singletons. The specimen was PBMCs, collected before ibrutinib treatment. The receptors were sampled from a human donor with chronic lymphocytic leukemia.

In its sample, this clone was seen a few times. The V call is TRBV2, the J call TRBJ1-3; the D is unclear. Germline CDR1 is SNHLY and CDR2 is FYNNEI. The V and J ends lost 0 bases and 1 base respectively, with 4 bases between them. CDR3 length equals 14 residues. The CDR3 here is CASSEAGSGNTIYF. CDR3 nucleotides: TGTGCCAGCAGTGAAGCCGGATCTGGAAACACCATATATTTT.

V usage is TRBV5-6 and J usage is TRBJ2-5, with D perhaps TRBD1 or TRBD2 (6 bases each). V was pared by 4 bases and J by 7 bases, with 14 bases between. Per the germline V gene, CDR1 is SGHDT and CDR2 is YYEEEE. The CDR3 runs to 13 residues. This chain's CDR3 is CASSQGTAVTQYF. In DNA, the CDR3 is TGTGCCAGCAGCCAGGGGACTGCTGTGACCCAGTACTTC.

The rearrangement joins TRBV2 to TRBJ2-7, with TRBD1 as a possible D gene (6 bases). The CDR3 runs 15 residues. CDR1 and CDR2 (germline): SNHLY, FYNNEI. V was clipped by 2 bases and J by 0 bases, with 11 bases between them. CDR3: CASSEFDRSSYEQYF. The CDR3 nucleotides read TGTGCCAGCAGTGAATTCGACAGGAGCTCCTACGAGCAGTACTTC.

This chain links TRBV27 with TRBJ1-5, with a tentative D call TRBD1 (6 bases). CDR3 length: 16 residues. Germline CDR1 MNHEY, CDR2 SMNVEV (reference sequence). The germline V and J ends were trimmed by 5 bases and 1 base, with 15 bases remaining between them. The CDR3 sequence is CASSPRGRGSNQPQHF. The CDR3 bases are TGTGCCAGCAGTCCTAGGGGTAGGGGGAGCAATCAGCCCCAGCATTTT.

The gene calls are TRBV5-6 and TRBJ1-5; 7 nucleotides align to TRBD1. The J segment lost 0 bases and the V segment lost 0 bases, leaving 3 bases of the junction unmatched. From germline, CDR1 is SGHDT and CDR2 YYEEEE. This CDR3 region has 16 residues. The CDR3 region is CASSLGGQISNQPQHF. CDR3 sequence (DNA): TGTGCCAGCAGCTTGGGGGGACAGATTAGCAATCAGCCCCAGCATTTT.

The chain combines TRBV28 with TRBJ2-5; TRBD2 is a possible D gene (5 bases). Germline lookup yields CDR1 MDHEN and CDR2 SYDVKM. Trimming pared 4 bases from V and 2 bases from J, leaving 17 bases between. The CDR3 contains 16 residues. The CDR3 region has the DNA TGTGCCAGCAGTTACGTTACCGCCGGACTGCAAGAGACCCAGTACTTC. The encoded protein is CASSYVTAGLQETQYF.

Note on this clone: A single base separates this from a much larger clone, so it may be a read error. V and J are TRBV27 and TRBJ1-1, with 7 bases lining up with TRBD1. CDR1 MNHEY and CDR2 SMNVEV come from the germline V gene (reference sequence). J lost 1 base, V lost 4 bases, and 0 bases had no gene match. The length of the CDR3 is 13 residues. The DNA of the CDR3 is TGTGCCAGCAGTTGGGACAGGAACACTGAAGCTTTCTTT. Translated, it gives CASSWDRNTEAFF.

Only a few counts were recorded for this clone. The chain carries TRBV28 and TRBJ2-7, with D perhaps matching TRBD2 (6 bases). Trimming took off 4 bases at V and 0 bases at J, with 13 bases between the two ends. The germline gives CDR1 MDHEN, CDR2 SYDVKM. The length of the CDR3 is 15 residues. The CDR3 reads CASSYPGALSYEQYF. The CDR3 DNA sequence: TGTGCCAGCAGTTACCCGGGAGCCCTCTCCTACGAGCAGTACTTC.

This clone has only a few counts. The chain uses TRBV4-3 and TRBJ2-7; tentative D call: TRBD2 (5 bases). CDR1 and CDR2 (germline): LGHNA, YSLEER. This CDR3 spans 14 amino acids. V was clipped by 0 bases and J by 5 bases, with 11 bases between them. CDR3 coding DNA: TGCGCCAGCAGCCAAGATGGTATAGCGCACGAGCAGTACTTC. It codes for CASSQDGIAHEQYF.

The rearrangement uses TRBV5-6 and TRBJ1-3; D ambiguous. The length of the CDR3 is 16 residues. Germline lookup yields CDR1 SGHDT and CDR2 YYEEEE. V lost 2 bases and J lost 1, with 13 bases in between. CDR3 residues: CASSFGHKTSGNTIYF. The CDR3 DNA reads TGTGCCAGCAGCTTTGGGCACAAAACGTCTGGAAACACCATATATTTT.

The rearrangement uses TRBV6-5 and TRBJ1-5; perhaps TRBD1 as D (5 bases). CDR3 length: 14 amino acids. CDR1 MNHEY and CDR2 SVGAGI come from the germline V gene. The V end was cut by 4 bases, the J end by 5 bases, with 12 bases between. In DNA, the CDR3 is TGTGCCAGCAGTTTCCCGCGGGGGGATCAGCCCCAGCATTTT. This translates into CASSFPRGDQPQHF.

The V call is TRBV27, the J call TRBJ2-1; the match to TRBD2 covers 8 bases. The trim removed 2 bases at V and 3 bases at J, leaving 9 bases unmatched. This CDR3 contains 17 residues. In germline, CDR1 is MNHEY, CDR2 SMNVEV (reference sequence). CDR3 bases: TGTGCCAGCAGTTTAACCAGCGGGAGTAAGAACTACAATGAGCAGTTCTTC. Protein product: CASSLTSGSKNYNEQFF.

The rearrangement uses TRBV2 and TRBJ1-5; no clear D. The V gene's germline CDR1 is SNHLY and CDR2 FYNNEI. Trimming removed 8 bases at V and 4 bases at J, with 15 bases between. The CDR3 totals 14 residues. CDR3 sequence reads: CASDVRRRNQPQHF. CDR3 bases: TGTGCCAGCGACGTGCGTAGGAGAAATCAGCCCCAGCATTTT.

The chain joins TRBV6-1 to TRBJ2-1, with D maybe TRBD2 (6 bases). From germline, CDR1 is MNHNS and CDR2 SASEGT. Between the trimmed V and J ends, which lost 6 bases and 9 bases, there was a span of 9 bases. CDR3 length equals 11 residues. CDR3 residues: CASRREVEQFF. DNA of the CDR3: TGTGCCAGCAGGAGGGAGGTTGAGCAGTTCTTC.

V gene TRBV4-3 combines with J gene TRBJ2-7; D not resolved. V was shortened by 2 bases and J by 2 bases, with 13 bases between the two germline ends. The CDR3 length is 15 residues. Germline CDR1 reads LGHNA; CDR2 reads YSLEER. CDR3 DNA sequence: TGCGCCAGCAGCCAATGGCGCCAGAAGACCTACGAGCAGTACTTC. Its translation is CASSQWRQKTYEQYF.

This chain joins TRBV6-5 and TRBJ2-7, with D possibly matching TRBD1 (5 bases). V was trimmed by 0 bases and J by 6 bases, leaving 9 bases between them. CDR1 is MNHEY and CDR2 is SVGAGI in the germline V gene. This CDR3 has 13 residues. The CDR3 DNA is TGTGCCAGCAGTTACTCGATGGGGCTCGAGCAGTACTTC. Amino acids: CASSYSMGLEQYF.

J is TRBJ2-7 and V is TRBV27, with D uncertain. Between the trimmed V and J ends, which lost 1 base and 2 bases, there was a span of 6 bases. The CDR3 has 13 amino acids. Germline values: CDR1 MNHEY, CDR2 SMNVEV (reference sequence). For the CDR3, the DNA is TGTGCCAGCAGTTTATATGGGCCCTACGAGCAGTACTTC. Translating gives CASSLYGPYEQYF.

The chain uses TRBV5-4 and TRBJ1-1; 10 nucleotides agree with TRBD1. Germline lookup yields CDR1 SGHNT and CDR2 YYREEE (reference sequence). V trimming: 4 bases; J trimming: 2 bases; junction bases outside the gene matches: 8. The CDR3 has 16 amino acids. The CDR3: CASSQTGGAGNTEAFF. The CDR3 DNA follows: TGTGCCAGCAGCCAGACAGGGGGCGCAGGTAACACTGAAGCTTTCTTT.